This T cell receptor beta chain is drawn from a study of T cells after yellow fever vaccination (dated by TCRdb to about 2019). Broadly, across the study: The SMART-Seq v4 Ultra Low Input RNA kit was used to prepare libraries from fractions with low cell numbers. Two healthy male donors, one aged 18 to 30 and one aged 30 to 40 years, made up the cohort. To track T-cell clones before and after primary and booster YFV17D yellow fever vaccination, bulk TCR alpha and beta repertoires were sequenced longitudinally. Blood was collected at multiple timepoints before and after primary and secondary immunization, and bulk PBMC replicates and cell subsets were isolated.

TCR cDNA was synthesized by 5'RACE template switching, which introduced a universal primer site and unique molecular identifiers. cDNA synthesis was primed from both the TCR alpha and TCR beta constant segments. Two PCR steps were used to amplify libraries, with sample barcodes and sequencing adapters being added in the second step. Sequencing of the libraries was done on either Illumina HiSeq 2500 (2x100 bp) or NovaSeq (2x150 bp). As for the authors' bioinformatics: Reads were demultiplexed and collapsed into UMI consensus sequences with MIGEC, and V(D)J alignment was performed with MiXCR. Vaccine-responding clonotypes were identified with edgeR using replicate PBMC samples, with FDR below 0.01 and a log2 fold change above 5 up to day 15 being required. Bulk clonotypes were assigned CD4 or CD8 identity according to which sequenced CD4 or CD8 repertoire held them at higher abundance. Clonotypes enriched at least 10-fold in dextramer-positive over dextramer-negative fractions were defined as NS4B-specific, and CD4-biased clonotypes were excluded. The raw public data were reprocessed by TCRdb itself: fastp quality trimming at Q25, MiXCR clonotype calling, in-frame beta chains only. CDR3 protein duplicates are merged, each entry listing the most common genes and DNA. These V and J calls originate from TCRdb's pipeline instead of the authors' own analysis. This sample comprises roughly 96,000 distinct CDR3 sequences, about 8.4% of them detected only once. Over 15% of the sample rests with the top ten.

The paper's findings and limits, for the study overall: Because abundant contaminating clonotypes from the bulk population could be contained in FACS-sorted repertoires, computational filtering was required. A small fraction of clonotypes appeared in both the CD4 and CD8 compartments, likely as a result of convergent recombination. The study included only two donors, which limits how far the findings can be generalized. Compared with the primary T-cell response, the secondary T-cell response was weaker but faster, peaking on day 5 rather than day 15. Most clones expanded after primary vaccination (around 96% of CD4 and over 80% of CD8) were re-detected after the booster, suggesting that broad memory maintenance occurred.

This clonotype was seen a handful of times. No qualities accompany the bases; no much larger clone lies one base away. Sample treatment or condition, as interpreted from the label and publication: live attenuated yellow fever vaccine strain. A standard Ficoll-Paque protocol was used to isolate PBMCs from peripheral blood. Epitope-specific CD8 T cells were sorted with a dextramer loaded with the yellow fever NS4B epitope peptide, together with anti-CD3 and anti-CD8 staining. TriZol was used to extract RNA from bulk PBMCs, CD4 and CD8 fractions, and dextramer-positive and dextramer-negative fractions. Material: CD8+ T cells not binding an NS4B(214-222) dextramer, sorted from PBMCs, obtained around 15 days after the first yellow fever vaccination. The sample's cell subset or site label, in plain terms: NS4B epitope dextramer-negative CD8 T cells. This sequence was found in a man younger than 35 who received the YFV17D yellow fever vaccine.

The nucleotide sequence reads as follows: TGTGCCAGCAGTGACCTAGAACAGGGTGGGACAGATACGCAGTATTTT. Translated, this gives CASSDLEQGGTDTQYF. The chain couples TRBV6-4 to TRBJ2-3; the best D guess is TRBD1, with 6 bases matching. V sheds 2 bases and J sheds 3 bases, leaving 15 bases between their ends. Sequences MRHNA (CDR1) and SNTAGT (CDR2) are obtained from the germline V gene. Reading from cysteine to phenylalanine, the CDR3 counts 16 amino acids. Here the CDR3 DNA is all that survives: 48 bases in frame from base 1.